This passage covers 22 T cell receptor beta chains from one sample sequenced in a study of blood T cell repertoires in COVID-19. Clones were read by immunoSEQ multiplex PCR, and TCRdb kept only the in-frame ones, dropping some. The sample includes roughly 30,000 clones, 85% to 90% of them seen just once. Sequenced material: peripheral blood. Receptors originate from a human donor in a cohort sampled during active COVID-19.

This clone was seen more than once but under ten times. The V gene is TRBV5-1, the J gene TRBJ2-7; D is perhaps TRBD1 (7 bases). CDR1 SGHRS and CDR2 YFSETQ come from the germline V gene. The CDR3 runs to 15 residues. Trimming stripped 4 bases from V and 7 bases from J, with 21 bases between. The CDR3 spells CASSGPTGTVEEQYF. As DNA, the CDR3 is TGCGCCAGCAGCGGGCCGACAGGGACTGTAGAGGAGCAGTACTTC.

This CDR3 is CASSHTPQGGAYNEQFF. DNA for the CDR3: TGTGCCAGCAGCCACACCCCACAGGGGGGTGCCTACAATGAGCAGTTCTTC. V usage is TRBV11-2 and J usage is TRBJ2-1; 8 nucleotides align to TRBD1. The CDR3 runs to 17 residues. CDR1 and CDR2 (germline): SGHAT, FQNNGV. The J segment lost 2 bases and the V segment lost 5 bases, leaving 11 bases of the junction unmatched. The variable domain in full, completed from reference TRBV11-2 and TRBJ2-1, reads EAGVAQSPRYKIIEKRQSVAFWCNPISGHATLYWYQQILGQGPKLLIQFQNNGVVDDSQLPKDRFSAERLKGVDSTLKIQPAKLEDSAVYLCASSHTPQGGAYNEQFFGPGTRLTVL.

The chain uses TRBV7-9 and TRBJ2-3; possibly TRBD1 for D (6 bases). CDR1 and CDR2 (germline): SEHNR, FQNEAQ (reference sequence). V was cut by 6 bases and J by 3 bases, with 13 bases left in between. The CDR3 has 14 residues. CDR3 protein: CASSGQPGTDTQYF. The CDR3 coding sequence is TGTGCCAGCAGTGGACAGCCTGGGACAGATACGCAGTATTTT.

V gene TRBV7-9 combines with J gene TRBJ1-1; the D gene is possibly TRBD1 (5 bases). The V end lost 7 bases, the J end lost 3 bases, and 9 bases lay between the germline ends. The CDR3 totals 12 residues. Germline V gene data show CDR1 as SEHNR and CDR2 as FQNEAQ (reference sequence). This CDR3 is CASTLGDTEAFF. DNA for the CDR3: TGTGCCAGCACCCTAGGGGACACTGAAGCTTTCTTT.

The chain has TRBV28 and TRBJ2-3, with a weak D call TRBD2 (7 bases). The CDR3 is 14 residues long. Per germline, CDR1 MDHEN and CDR2 SYDVKM. The V end was cut by 5 bases, the J end by 3 bases, with 12 bases between. The CDR3 reads CASSGLDRTDTQYF. The DNA for the CDR3 is TGTGCCAGCAGTGGACTAGACAGGACAGATACGCAGTATTTT.

V gene TRBV11-3 combines with J gene TRBJ2-3; TRBD2 might be the D (6 bases). This CDR3 contains 13 residues. Germline assignment: CDR1 SGHNT and CDR2 YENEEA. Trimming removed 5 bases from V and 3 bases from J, with 9 bases in between. In nucleotides, the CDR3 is TGTGCCAGCAGCCGGGAGTCTACAGATACGCAGTATTTT. Its translation: CASSRESTDTQYF.

The chain joins TRBV28 to TRBJ2-1, with 14 bases lining up with TRBD2. J was trimmed by 1 base and V by 9 bases; bases with no gene match: 11. The CDR3 spans 18 residues. Looked up from germline, CDR1 is MDHEN and CDR2 is SYDVKM. CDR3 in DNA: TGTGCCAGTAAACTCGGACTAGCGGGGGGTCCATCCTACAATGAGCAGTTCTTC. This encodes CASKLGLAGGPSYNEQFF.

The chain is built from TRBV4-3 and TRBJ2-1; 9 bases map to TRBD1. Trimming removed 4 bases from V and 0 bases from J; junction bases left unmatched: 4. The CDR3 runs to 16 residues. From germline, CDR1 is LGHNA and CDR2 YSLEER. The CDR3 protein is CASSLGTGSSYNEQFF. In DNA form, the CDR3 reads TGCGCCAGCAGCCTCGGGACAGGGTCCTCCTACAATGAGCAGTTCTTC.

The CDR3 loop reads CASSLRQASIYGYTF. CDR3 nucleotides: TGTGCCAGCAGCTTAAGACAGGCCTCTATCTATGGCTACACCTTC. V is TRBV7-2 and J is TRBJ1-2; tentatively, D is TRBD1 (6 bases). The length of the CDR3 is 15 residues. In germline, CDR1 is SGHTA, CDR2 FQGNSA. Trimming took off 2 bases at V and 4 bases at J, with 14 bases between the two ends. The entire variable domain, with the rest obtained from reference TRBV7-2 and TRBJ1-2, is as follows: GAGVSQSPSNKVTEKGKDVELRCDPISGHTALYWYRQSLGQGLEFLIYFQGNSAPDKSGLPSDRFSAERTGGSVSTLTIQRTQQEDSAVYLCASSLRQASIYGYTFGSGTRLTVV.

V usage is TRBV5-1 and J usage is TRBJ1-3; 7 bases match TRBD1. V lost 4 bases to trimming and J lost 0 bases; unmatched junction nucleotides: 4. This CDR3 is 15 amino acids long. The germline V gene has CDR1 SGHRS and CDR2 YFSETQ. The CDR3 spells CASSVGQSSGNTIYF. The CDR3 coding sequence is TGCGCCAGCAGCGTGGGACAGAGCTCTGGAAACACCATATATTTT.

The genes are TRBV6-2 or TRBV6-3 and TRBJ1-2; TRBD1 aligns across 8 bases. Germline CDR1 is MNHEY and CDR2 is SVGEGT. The CDR3 has 14 residues. V lost 3 bases to trimming and J lost 4 bases; unmatched junction nucleotides: 4. The CDR3 DNA follows: TGTGCCAGCAGTTATAGGACAGGGAGCTATGGCTACACCTTC. Residues: CASSYRTGSYGYTF.

This clone occurred once. This rearrangement joins TRBV7-2 to TRBJ1-4, with unresolved D. Germline CDR1 SGHTA, CDR2 FQGNSA. This CDR3 is built from 14 residues. With 3 bases removed from V and 4 bases from J, the gap between germline ends came to 9 bases. The DNA for the CDR3 is TGTGCCAGCAGCTTGGCCAGAAATAATGAAAAACTGTTTTTT. It specifies CASSLARNNEKLFF.

DNA of the CDR3: TGTGCCAGCAGCGCAGTGGACTACCCAGGCACAGATACGCAGTATTTT. Its translation is CASSAVDYPGTDTQYF. J is TRBJ2-3 and V is TRBV9, with D maybe TRBD2 (6 bases). The germline V gene has CDR1 SGDLS and CDR2 YYNGEE. This CDR3 is built from 16 residues. The V end lost 3 bases, the J end lost 1 base, and 15 bases lay between the germline ends.

This clone was counted once. The rearrangement uses TRBV14 and TRBJ2-7; 7 bases fit TRBD1. After removal of 5 bases from V and 5 bases from J, the junction contained 6 bases not matched to a gene. Germline CDR1 reads SGHDN; CDR2 reads FVKESK. CDR3 length: 13 residues. CDR3: CASSFDRVHEQYF. The CDR3 nucleotides are TGTGCCAGCAGCTTTGACAGGGTCCACGAGCAGTACTTC.

V is TRBV7-6 and J is TRBJ2-5; 9 nucleotides match TRBD2. J was trimmed by 4 bases and V by 1 base; bases with no gene match: 10. CDR1 is SGHVS and CDR2 is FNYEAQ in the germline V gene. The CDR3 has 17 residues. CDR3 in DNA: TGTGCCAGCAGCTTAGTGTCCCCCCTAGCGGGGTTAGAGACCCAGTACTTC. Amino acid sequence: CASSLVSPLAGLETQYF.

The rearrangement links TRBV4-3 to TRBJ1-2; D gene ambiguous. CDR3 length: 13 residues. Trimming removed 0 bases at V and 4 bases at J, with 6 bases between. Germline V gene data show CDR1 as LGHNA and CDR2 as YSLEER. This CDR3 reads CASSQDTLYGYTF. For the CDR3, the DNA is TGCGCCAGCAGCCAAGACACTCTCTATGGCTACACCTTC.

The chain employs TRBV29-1 and TRBJ2-1; 8 bases are shared with TRBD2. CDR1 and CDR2 from the germline V gene are SQVTM and ANQGSEA. The CDR3 sequence is 14 residues long. V was pared by 6 bases and J by 4 bases, with 8 bases of the junction left unmatched. The CDR3 loop is CSVAVSGIYNEQFF. The CDR3 coding sequence is TGCAGCGTCGCCGTTAGCGGGATTTACAATGAGCAGTTCTTC.

The V and J genes are TRBV4-1 and TRBJ2-7; D is possibly TRBD2 (6 bases). This CDR3 has 14 residues. In germline, CDR1 is MGHRA, CDR2 YSYEKL. V shed 0 bases and J shed 3 bases, with 9 bases lying between them. DNA for the CDR3: TGCGCCAGCAGCCAAGACGGGACTGTCTACGAGCAGTACTTC. Its protein is CASSQDGTVYEQYF.

The rearrangement links TRBV5-1 to TRBJ2-3, with a weak D call TRBD1 (7 bases). From germline, CDR1 is SGHRS and CDR2 YFSETQ. This CDR3 has 14 residues. Between the trimmed V and J ends, which lost 4 bases and 4 bases, there was a span of 13 bases. CDR3 in amino acids: CASSRDREADTQYF. The CDR3 DNA sequence: TGCGCCAGCAGCAGAGACAGGGAGGCAGATACGCAGTATTTT.

V and J are TRBV19 and TRBJ1-1; a possible D gene is TRBD1 (6 bases). The germline V gene has CDR1 LNHDA and CDR2 SQIVND (reference sequence). V was clipped by 7 bases and J by 5 bases, with 14 bases between them. CDR3 size: 13 residues. The CDR3: CASTLRGGTEAFF. The CDR3 nucleotides are TGTGCCAGTACCCTACGAGGGGGTACTGAAGCTTTCTTT.

DNA for the CDR3: TGTGCCAGCAGCACGACTAGCGGGGGGCCGGGTACGCAGTATTTT. This gives the protein CASSTTSGGPGTQYF. The chain carries TRBV5-4 and TRBJ2-3; 13 bases fit TRBD2. Per the germline V gene, CDR1 is SGHNT and CDR2 is YYREEE (reference sequence). CDR3 length: 15 residues. V gave up 4 bases and J gave up 8 bases; unmatched junction bases: 7.

The chain recombines TRBV29-1 with TRBJ1-1; D is unclear. This CDR3 comprises 16 residues. With 6 bases removed from V and 3 bases from J, the gap between germline ends came to 23 bases. From germline, CDR1 is SQVTM and CDR2 ANQGSEA. The CDR3 DNA sequence: TGCAGCGTACCCCAGCGAATAGACCTGAGGCACACTGAAGCTTTCTTT. Its protein is CSVPQRIDLRHTEAFF.